The entry that follows covers one TCR beta chain sequence. This specimen belongs to a study of blood T cell repertoires in COVID-19. Authors' analysis steps: Estimation of nucleated cell counts was performed using reference gene primer amplification. Assay used: immunoSEQ multiplex PCR; TCRdb lists only in-frame clones, some missing. That table furnishes V, J and clone size, whereas the DNA furnished D and trimming. The sample lists some 150,000 clones, about 87% seen once, with 3% to 4.5% in the top ten. Per the germline V gene, CDR1 is ENHRY and CDR2 is SYGVKD. Trimming left V 6 bases short and J 2 bases short, with 7 bases between. This CDR3 is built from 12 residues.

The sequenced material came from peripheral blood. The TCR was taken from a woman aged 55-69 years who had recovered from COVID-19. This chain uses TRBV10-3 with TRBJ2-5; D is unclear. The CDR3 sequence is CAISGGQETQYF. In DNA, the CDR3 is TGTGCCATCAGCGGCGGACAAGAGACCCAGTACTTC.